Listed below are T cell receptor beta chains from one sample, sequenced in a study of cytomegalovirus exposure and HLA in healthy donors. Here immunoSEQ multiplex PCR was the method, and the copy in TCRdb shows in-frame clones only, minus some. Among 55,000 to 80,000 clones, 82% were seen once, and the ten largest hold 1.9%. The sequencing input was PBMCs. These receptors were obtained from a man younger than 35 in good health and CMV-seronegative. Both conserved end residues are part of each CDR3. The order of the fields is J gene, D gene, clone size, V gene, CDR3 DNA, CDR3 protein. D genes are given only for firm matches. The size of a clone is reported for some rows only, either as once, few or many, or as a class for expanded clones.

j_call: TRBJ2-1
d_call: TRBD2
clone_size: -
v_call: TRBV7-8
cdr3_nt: TGTGCCAGCAGCACCACCGGGACTAGCGACAATGAGCAGTTCTTC
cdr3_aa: CASSTTGTSDNEQFF

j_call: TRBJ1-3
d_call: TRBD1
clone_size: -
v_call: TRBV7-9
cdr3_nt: TGTGCCAGCCAAACCGGGACAGGGCCTGGAAACACCATATATTTT
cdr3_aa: CASQTGTGPGNTIYF

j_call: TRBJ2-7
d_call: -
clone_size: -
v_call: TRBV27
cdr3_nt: TGTGCCAGCAGCCATACGGGGGTCGGCCAGTACTTC
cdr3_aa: CASSHTGVGQYF

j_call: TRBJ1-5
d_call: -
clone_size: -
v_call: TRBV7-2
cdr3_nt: TGTGCCAGCAGCTTAGTCCCCCGAATAGGGGCCGATAGCAATCAGCCCCAGCATTTT
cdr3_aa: CASSLVPRIGADSNQPQHF

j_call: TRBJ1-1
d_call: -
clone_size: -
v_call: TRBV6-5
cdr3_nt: TGTGCCAGCAGTGCGGCGAACGAGAACACTGAAGCTTTCTTT
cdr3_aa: CASSAANENTEAFF

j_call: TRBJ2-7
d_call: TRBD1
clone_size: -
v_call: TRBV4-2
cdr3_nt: TGTGCCAGCAGCCAAGATGGGGCAGGGGGCAGCGACGAGCAGTACTTC
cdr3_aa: CASSQDGAGGSDEQYF

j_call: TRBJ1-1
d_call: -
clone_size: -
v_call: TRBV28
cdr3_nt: TGTGCCAGCAGTTTAAAGAGGTTGAGACTGGAGGCTGAAGCTTTCTTT
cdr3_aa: CASSLKRLRLEAEAFF

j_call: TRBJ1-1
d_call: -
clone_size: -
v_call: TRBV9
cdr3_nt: TGTGCCAGCAGCTCGGGCCCCTCGGGGGAAGCTTTCTTT
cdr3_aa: CASSSGPSGEAFF

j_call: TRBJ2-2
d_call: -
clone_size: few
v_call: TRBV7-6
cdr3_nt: TGTGCCAGCAGCTTCCAAGCGGCCGGGGAGCTGTTTTTT
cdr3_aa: CASSFQAAGELFF

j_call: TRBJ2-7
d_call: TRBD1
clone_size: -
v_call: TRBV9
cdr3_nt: TGTGCCAGCAGCGTGAGGACAGGGGCCTACGAGCAGTACTTC
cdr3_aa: CASSVRTGAYEQYF

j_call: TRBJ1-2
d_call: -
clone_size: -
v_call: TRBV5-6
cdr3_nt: TGTCTGCCCCCAACCCCAGGGGTTCACACCTTC
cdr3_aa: CLPPTPGVHTF

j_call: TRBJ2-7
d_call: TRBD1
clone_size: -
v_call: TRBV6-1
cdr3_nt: TGTGCCAGCAGGGGGACAGGGGGAATCAACGAGCAGTACTTC
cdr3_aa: CASRGTGGINEQYF

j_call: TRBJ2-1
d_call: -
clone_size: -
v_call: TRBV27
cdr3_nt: TGTGCCAGCAGTTTAGCTACTGCTAGGTTAGCCTACAATGAGCAGTTCTTC
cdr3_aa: CASSLATARLAYNEQFF

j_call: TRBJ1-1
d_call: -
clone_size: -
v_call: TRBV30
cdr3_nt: TGTGCCTGGAGGGATCAAAGACAGGAAGCTTTCTTT
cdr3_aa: CAWRDQRQEAFF

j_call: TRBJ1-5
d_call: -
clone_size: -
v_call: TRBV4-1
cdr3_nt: TGCGCCAGCAGCCAAGTATTTCTGCGTCAGCCCCAGCATTTT
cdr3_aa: CASSQVFLRQPQHF

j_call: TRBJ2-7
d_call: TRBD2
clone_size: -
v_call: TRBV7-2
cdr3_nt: TGTGCCAGCAGCTTCACGGGGGGGGCCGTCTCCTACGAGCAGTACTTC
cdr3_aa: CASSFTGGAVSYEQYF

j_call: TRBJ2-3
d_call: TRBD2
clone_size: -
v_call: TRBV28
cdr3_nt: TGTGCCAGCAGTTTAGGGAGGGGCACAGATACGCAGTATTTT
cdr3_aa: CASSLGRGTDTQYF

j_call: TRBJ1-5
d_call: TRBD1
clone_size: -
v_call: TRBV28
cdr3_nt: TGTGCCAGCAGTCAAACAGGGGGAGGTCAGCCCCAGCATTTT
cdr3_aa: CASSQTGGGQPQHF

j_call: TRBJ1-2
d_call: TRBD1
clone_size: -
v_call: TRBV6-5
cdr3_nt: TGTGCCAGCAGGAGACAGGGGAACCACTATGGCTACACCTTC
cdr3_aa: CASRRQGNHYGYTF

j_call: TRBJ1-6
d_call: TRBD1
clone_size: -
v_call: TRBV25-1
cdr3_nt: TGTGCCAGCCGGGATGAGACAGGGCTTGCTTCACCCCTCCACTTT
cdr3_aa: CASRDETGLASPLHF

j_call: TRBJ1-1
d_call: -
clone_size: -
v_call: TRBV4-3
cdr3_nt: TGCGCCAGCAGCCAAGATTGGGGGGTTGACACTGAAGCTTTCTTT
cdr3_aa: CASSQDWGVDTEAFF

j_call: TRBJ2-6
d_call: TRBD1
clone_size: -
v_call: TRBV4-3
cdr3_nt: TGCGCCAGCAGCCCGGGACAGGGGACTTCTGGGGCCAACGTCCTGACTTTC
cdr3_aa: CASSPGQGTSGANVLTF

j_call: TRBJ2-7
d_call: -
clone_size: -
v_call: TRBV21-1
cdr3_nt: TGTGCCAGCAGGAGGGAGGGGCCCTCCTACGAGCAGTACTTC
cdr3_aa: CASRREGPSYEQYF

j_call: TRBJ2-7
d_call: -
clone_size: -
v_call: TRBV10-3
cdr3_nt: TGTGCCATCCGGGACACCTACGAGCAGTACTTC
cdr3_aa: CAIRDTYEQYF

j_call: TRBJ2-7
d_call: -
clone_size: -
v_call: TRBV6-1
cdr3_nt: TGTGCCAGCAGTCCACAATTCGTCTCCTACGAGCAGTACTTC
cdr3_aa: CASSPQFVSYEQYF

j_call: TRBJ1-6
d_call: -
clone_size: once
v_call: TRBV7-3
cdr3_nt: TGTGCCAGCAGCTTAGAAAGGAGGAATTCACCCCTCCACTTT
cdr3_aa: CASSLERRNSPLHF

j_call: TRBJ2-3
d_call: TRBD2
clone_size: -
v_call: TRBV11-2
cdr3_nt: TGTGCCAGCAACTCGGGGACTAGCGGGGACACAGATACGCAGTATTTT
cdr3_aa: CASNSGTSGDTDTQYF

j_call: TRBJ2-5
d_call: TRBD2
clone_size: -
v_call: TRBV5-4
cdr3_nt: TGTGCCAGCAGCTGGACTAGCGGGAGTGTGGAGACCCAGTACTTC
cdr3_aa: CASSWTSGSVETQYF

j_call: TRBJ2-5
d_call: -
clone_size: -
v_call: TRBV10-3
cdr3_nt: TGTGCCATCAGTGAAAACAGCCAAGAGACCCAGTACTTC
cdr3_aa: CAISENSQETQYF

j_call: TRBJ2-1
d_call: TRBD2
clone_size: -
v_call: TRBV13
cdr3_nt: TGTGCCAGCAGCCCCTGGGGACGCGGGAGCTACAATGAGCAGTTCTTC
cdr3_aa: CASSPWGRGSYNEQFF

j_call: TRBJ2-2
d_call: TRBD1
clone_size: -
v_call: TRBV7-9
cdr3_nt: TGTGCCAGCAGGGGGTCCGGGACAGGGGGCACCTCGAACACCGGGGAGCTGTTTTTT
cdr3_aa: CASRGSGTGGTSNTGELFF

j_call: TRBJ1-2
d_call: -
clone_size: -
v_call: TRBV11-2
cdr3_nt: TGTGCCAGCGGACCAGCGAGGGGGGGCGGCTATGGCTACACCTTC
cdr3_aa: CASGPARGGGYGYTF

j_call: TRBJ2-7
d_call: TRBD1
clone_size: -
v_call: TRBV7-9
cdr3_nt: TGTGCCAGCAGCTGGGACAGCTACGAGCAGTACTTC
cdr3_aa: CASSWDSYEQYF

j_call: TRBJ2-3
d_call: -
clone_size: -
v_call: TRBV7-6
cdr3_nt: TGTGCCAGCAGTCTCGGGGTCACAGATACGCAGTATTTT
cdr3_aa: CASSLGVTDTQYF

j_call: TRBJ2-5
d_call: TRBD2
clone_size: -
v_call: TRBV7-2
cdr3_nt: TGTGCCAGCAGCTTAAACGAAGCGGGGGGGTACGAGACCCAGTACTTC
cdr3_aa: CASSLNEAGGYETQYF

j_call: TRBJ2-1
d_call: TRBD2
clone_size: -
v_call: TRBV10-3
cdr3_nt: TGTGCTACGGGACTAGCGGGGCGCTCGAACTACAATGAGCAGTTCTTC
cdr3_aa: CATGLAGRSNYNEQFF

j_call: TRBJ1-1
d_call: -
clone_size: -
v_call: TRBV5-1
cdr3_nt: TGCGCCAGCAGCTTCGGGGGTGGGACTGAAGCTTTCTTT
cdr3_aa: CASSFGGGTEAFF

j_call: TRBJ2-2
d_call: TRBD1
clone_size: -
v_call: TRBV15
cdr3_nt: TGTGCCACCAGCAGAGAAGGGGGCTTTGGCACCGGGGAGCTGTTTTTT
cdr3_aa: CATSREGGFGTGELFF

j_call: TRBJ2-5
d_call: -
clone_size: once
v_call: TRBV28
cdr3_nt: TGTGCCAGCAGTACTCCTGACACTGAAGGCGAGTACCAAGAGACCCAGTACTTC
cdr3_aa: CASSTPDTEGEYQETQYF

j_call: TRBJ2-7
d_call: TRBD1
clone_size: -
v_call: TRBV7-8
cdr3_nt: TGTGCCAGCAGAAAAACAGGGGGCGAGCAGTACTTC
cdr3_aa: CASRKTGGEQYF

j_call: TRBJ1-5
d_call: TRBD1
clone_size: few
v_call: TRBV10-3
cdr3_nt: TGTGCCATCAGTGAGTATGGGACAGGGTTTCAGCCCCAGCATTTT
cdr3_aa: CAISEYGTGFQPQHF

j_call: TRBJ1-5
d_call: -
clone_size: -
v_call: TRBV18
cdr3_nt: TGTGCCAGCTCACCACAGGGGAATCAGCCCCAGCATTTT
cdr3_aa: CASSPQGNQPQHF

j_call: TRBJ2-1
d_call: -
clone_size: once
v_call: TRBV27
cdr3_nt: TGTGCCAGCAGGGGATCCCGGGCGGAGGACAATGAGCAGTTCTTC
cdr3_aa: CASRGSRAEDNEQFF

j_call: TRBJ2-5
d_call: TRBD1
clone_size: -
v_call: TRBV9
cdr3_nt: TGTGCCAGCAGCGCTGGACAGGGGGCAATTTCAGAGACCCAGTACTTC
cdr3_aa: CASSAGQGAISETQYF

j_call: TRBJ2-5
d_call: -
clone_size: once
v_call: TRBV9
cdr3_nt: TGTGCCAGCAGCCCCCTGGGCGGGGATGGAGAGACCCAGTACTTC
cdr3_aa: CASSPLGGDGETQYF

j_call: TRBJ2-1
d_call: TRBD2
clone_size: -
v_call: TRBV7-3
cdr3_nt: TGTGCCAGCAGCTCCCAACCCCTAGCGGGGGGATACAATGAGCAGTTCTTC
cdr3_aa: CASSSQPLAGGYNEQFF

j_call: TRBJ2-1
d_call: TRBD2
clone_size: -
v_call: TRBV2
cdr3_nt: TGTGCCAGCAGTGATACTAGCGATGAGCAGTTCTTC
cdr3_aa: CASSDTSDEQFF

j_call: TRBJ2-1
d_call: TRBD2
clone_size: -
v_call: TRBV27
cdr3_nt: TGTGCCAGCAGTCCCAGACTAGCGGGAGGGGATGAGCAGTTCTTC
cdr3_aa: CASSPRLAGGDEQFF

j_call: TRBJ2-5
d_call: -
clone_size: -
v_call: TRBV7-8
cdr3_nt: TGTGCCAGCAGCTTACCTAGCAGGGAGACCCAGTACTTC
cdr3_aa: CASSLPSRETQYF

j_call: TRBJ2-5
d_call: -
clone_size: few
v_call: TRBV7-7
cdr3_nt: TGTGCTAGCAGCTTTTTACTGCAAGAGACCCAGTACTTC
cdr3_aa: CASSFLLQETQYF

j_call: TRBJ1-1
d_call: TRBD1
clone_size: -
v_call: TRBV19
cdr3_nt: TGTGCCAGTAGTACCCGCCAAGGACAGGGGAACACTGAAGCTTTCTTT
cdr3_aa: CASSTRQGQGNTEAFF